This T cell receptor (beta chain) was recorded in a study of OX40 agonist ivuxolimab in advanced cancers. On the study more broadly: Ivuxolimab was administered intravenously to patients at 0.01 to 10 mg/kg every 2 weeks.

Study-wide points: Among T cells, CD8+ cells averaged more expanded clones than CD4+ cells.

Using immunoSEQ multiplex PCR, the repertoire was profiled, and TCRdb retains in-frame clones only, with some absent. Of approximately 23,000 clones in the sample, around four fifths were seen once. Systemic immunosuppression or autoimmune disease history was grounds to exclude patients. CDR1 and CDR2 (germline): MNHNS, SASEGT. The V and J ends lost 3 bases and 5 bases, in that order; junction bases with no gene match: 8. The CDR3 runs to 15 residues. Points on this clone: Its antigen is still unknown.

Sequences were derived from CD4+ or CD8+ T cells sorted from blood, sampled in a trial of the OX40 agonist ivuxolimab. The V and J genes are TRBV6-1 and TRBJ1-1; 8 bases match TRBD1. This clonotype was obtained from an adult with an advanced solid tumor such as melanoma, head and neck, liver or kidney cancer. CDR3 loop: CASSEAADRVTEAFF. In DNA, the CDR3 is TGTGCCAGCAGTGAGGCCGCGGACAGGGTGACTGAAGCTTTCTTT.